A selection of T cell receptor beta chains follows, all from one sample in a study of cytomegalovirus exposure and HLA in healthy donors. Sequencing was performed with immunoSEQ multiplex PCR; in TCRdb, only in-frame clones are kept and a portion is missing. Of roughly 180,000 clones in the sample, about 80% were seen once. The sequencing input was PBMCs. The receptor source for this set is a man between 18 and 35 years old in good health and CMV-seronegative. The CDR3 runs from the conserved cysteine through the conserved F or W. D genes are given only for firm matches. Not every row has a clone size; where given, it reads once, few, many or a size class.

CDR3nt,CDR3aa,v_gene,abundance,j_gene,d_gene
TGCGCCAGCAGCCAAGAGTCCCCAAACTATAGCTCCTACGAGCAGTACTTC,CASSQESPNYSSYEQYF,TRBV4-3,NA,TRBJ2-7,NA
TGCGCCAGCAGCTTGGTTGGGGGGGAACATGAGCAGTTCTTC,CASSLVGGEHEQFF,TRBV5-1,few,TRBJ2-1,TRBD2
TGTGCCAGCAGCTTATTTGGGGGGTCTAGCGGAACAGATACGCAGTATTTT,CASSLFGGSSGTDTQYF,TRBV11-3,NA,TRBJ2-3,TRBD2
TGTGCCAGCACCCCTCCCGACAGGGACGAAATAGTAGGAAACACCATATATTTT,CASTPPDRDEIVGNTIYF,TRBV7-3,NA,TRBJ1-3,TRBD1
TGTGCCAGCAGCCAAGTCGGACAGGGAACAGGGGCCAACGTCCTGACTTTC,CASSQVGQGTGANVLTF,TRBV4-2,NA,TRBJ2-6,TRBD1
TGTGCCAGCAGTTACGGGACTGTAGATTCACCCCTCCACTTT,CASSYGTVDSPLHF,TRBV6-5,few,TRBJ1-6,NA
TGTGCCTGGAGTGAGGGGGCTGGAGAGACCCAGTACTTC,CAWSEGAGETQYF,TRBV30,NA,TRBJ2-5,TRBD1
TGTGCCAGCAGCCTGGGACTAGCGGGAGCGGGAGAGACCCAGTACTTC,CASSLGLAGAGETQYF,TRBV11-1,NA,TRBJ2-5,TRBD2
TGTGCCAGTAGTACTTCCCTTTGGGCAGGCGACGGTTTGGTGAACACTGAAGCTTTCTTT,CASSTSLWAGDGLVNTEAFF,TRBV19,NA,TRBJ1-1,NA
TGTGCCAGTAGTAAGGGAGCGGACTTCTCCTACGAGCAGTACTTC,CASSKGADFSYEQYF,TRBV19,NA,TRBJ2-7,NA
TGTGCCAGCATGCCCGAGGTCAATAGCAATCAGCCCCAGCATTTT,CASMPEVNSNQPQHF,TRBV2,NA,TRBJ1-5,NA
TGTGCCAGCAGCCAAGCTCCTAGCGGGAGCACGCAGTATTTT,CASSQAPSGSTQYF,TRBV4-2,NA,TRBJ2-3,TRBD2
TGTGCCAGCAGCGCGGGACAGGGGGGTGGTGTTAATGAAAAACTGTTTTTT,CASSAGQGGGVNEKLFF,TRBV9,NA,TRBJ1-4,TRBD1
TGTGCCAGCAGCTTATGGGAGGGAACTGAAGCTTTCTTT,CASSLWEGTEAFF,TRBV7-2,NA,TRBJ1-1,NA
TGTGCCAGCAGCGGGACAGACAATAATGAAAAACTGTTTTTT,CASSGTDNNEKLFF,TRBV2,NA,TRBJ1-4,TRBD1
TGTGCTAGTGCCCTACAGGGGTTTGCTGAAGCTTTCTTT,CASALQGFAEAFF,TRBV12-5,NA,TRBJ1-1,TRBD1
TGTGCCAGCAGCGTAGACGGGACTAGTGTCAATGAGCAGTTCTTC,CASSVDGTSVNEQFF,TRBV9,NA,TRBJ2-1,TRBD2
TGCAGCGGGGATGGGGGACAGGGGTCAGATACGCAGTATTTT,CSGDGGQGSDTQYF,TRBV29-1,NA,TRBJ2-3,TRBD1
TGCAGCGTTGAACCGCTGGGGAGGGATGGCTACACCTTC,CSVEPLGRDGYTF,TRBV29-1,NA,TRBJ1-2,NA
TGTGCCAGCAGTCGGACTAGCGGGGTGAGCGGTACGCAGTATTTT,CASSRTSGVSGTQYF,TRBV7-2,few,TRBJ2-3,TRBD2
TGTGCCGGCGGAGCGGGGCTCTACGAGCAGTACTTC,CAGGAGLYEQYF,TRBV7-9,NA,TRBJ2-7,TRBD2
TGTGCCAGCAGTCCACAGGTGATACATCAGCCCCAGCATTTT,CASSPQVIHQPQHF,TRBV6-5,NA,TRBJ1-5,NA
TGTGCCAGCACCAGACTAGCTCCGCCCTACAATGAGCAGTTCTTC,CASTRLAPPYNEQFF,TRBV6-5,NA,TRBJ2-1,TRBD2
TGTGCCAGCAGGCCCGGACAGGGGTACACCGGGGAGCTGTTTTTT,CASRPGQGYTGELFF,TRBV6-5,once,TRBJ2-2,TRBD1
TGTGCCAGCAGCCAGGGCGGTGAGAGAGCTAACTATGGCTACACCTTC,CASSQGGERANYGYTF,TRBV7-2,NA,TRBJ1-2,NA
TGTGCCAGCAGCAAGACAGGGGCGAAAAACATTCAGTACTTC,CASSKTGAKNIQYF,TRBV11-3,NA,TRBJ2-4,TRBD1
TGTGCCATCAGTGAGTCCGGAGGGGTCACAGATACGCAGTATTTT,CAISESGGVTDTQYF,TRBV10-3,NA,TRBJ2-3,NA
TGTGCCAGCAGTTTAGGCCGGGACTTTACCTACGAGCAGTACTTC,CASSLGRDFTYEQYF,TRBV6-6,NA,TRBJ2-7,NA
TGTGCCAGCAGCTTGGGGGTAGCGGGGGGGCAAGAGACCCAGTACTTC,CASSLGVAGGQETQYF,TRBV5-4,NA,TRBJ2-5,TRBD2
TGTGCCAGCAGCTTGGCCCTGGGCAACACTGAAGCTTTCTTT,CASSLALGNTEAFF,TRBV5-4,once,TRBJ1-1,NA
TGCGCCAGCAGCCCGGGACAGTGGAATGAGCAGTTCTTC,CASSPGQWNEQFF,TRBV4-1,NA,TRBJ2-1,TRBD1
TGTGCCAGCAGTGATTCGGGGGGGAACACTGAAGCTTTCTTT,CASSDSGGNTEAFF,TRBV2,NA,TRBJ1-1,NA
TGTGCCAGCAGCCCACGGGACTATGTCATCGGCAATGAGCAGTTCTTC,CASSPRDYVIGNEQFF,TRBV9,NA,TRBJ2-1,TRBD2
TGTGCCAGCTCGTACGACAGGGATGAGGGCTACACCTTC,CASSYDRDEGYTF,TRBV18,NA,TRBJ1-2,TRBD1
TGCAGCGTCGTAACAGTAAGCAATCAGCCCCAGCATTTT,CSVVTVSNQPQHF,TRBV29-1,NA,TRBJ1-5,NA
TGTGCCAGCAGCGTAAGACAGGGTTGGTCCTACAATGAGCAGTTCTTC,CASSVRQGWSYNEQFF,TRBV9,NA,TRBJ2-1,TRBD1
TGTGCCACCAGCAGTGGTGGGGCAGGGGAAAAACTGTTTTTT,CATSSGGAGEKLFF,TRBV15,NA,TRBJ1-4,NA
TGTGCCAGCAGTGAAGCCCTTCAGGGCCCCCAAATTAATGAGCAGTTCTTC,CASSEALQGPQINEQFF,TRBV2,NA,TRBJ2-1,NA
TGTGCCACCAGCAGAGCGCCCCGGGAGGGGACGGAGACCCAGTACTTC,CATSRAPREGTETQYF,TRBV15,NA,TRBJ2-5,TRBD2
TGTGCCAGTAGTATAGCAGGGCCCGGTCAGCCCCAGCATTTT,CASSIAGPGQPQHF,TRBV19,NA,TRBJ1-5,NA
TGTGCCAGCAGTTTAGGGGCGTATGGCTACACCTTC,CASSLGAYGYTF,TRBV28,NA,TRBJ1-2,NA
TGTGCCAGCAGTCGACAGGGGGCGTCCTCAGAGACCCAGTACTTC,CASSRQGASSETQYF,TRBV7-9,NA,TRBJ2-5,TRBD1
TGTGCCAGCAGTGGCACAGGGTCTGGGGCCAACGTCCTGACTTTC,CASSGTGSGANVLTF,TRBV25-1,NA,TRBJ2-6,NA
TGTGCCAGCAGCGGGAGACAGGGTAGCACAGATACGCAGTATTTT,CASSGRQGSTDTQYF,TRBV5-4,NA,TRBJ2-3,TRBD1
TGTGCCAGCAGTTACGGGGGGATTTATAGCAATCAGCCCCAGCATTTT,CASSYGGIYSNQPQHF,TRBV6-6,NA,TRBJ1-5,NA
TGCGCCAGCAAACCGGGACTAGCGGGGGGCGGCGCAGATACGCAGTATTTT,CASKPGLAGGGADTQYF,TRBV10-2,NA,TRBJ2-3,TRBD2
TGTGCCAGCAGCTCTGACAGTAACACCGGGGAGCTGTTTTTT,CASSSDSNTGELFF,TRBV6-5,NA,TRBJ2-2,NA
TGTGCCAGCAGTGAAAGTAGCGGGGGGGTAGATACGCAGTATTTT,CASSESSGGVDTQYF,TRBV6-1,NA,TRBJ2-3,TRBD2
TGTGCCAGCTCGGGGCAGGGGGTAAATAGCAATCAGCCCCAGCATTTT,CASSGQGVNSNQPQHF,TRBV2,NA,TRBJ1-5,TRBD1
TGTGCCAGTAGTTTAGGGACAGTTGGAGCTTTCTTT,CASSLGTVGAFF,TRBV19,NA,TRBJ1-1,TRBD1
TGTGCCAGCAGTGGACAGGGGCGCCGTGGAACCTACGAGCAGTACTTC,CASSGQGRRGTYEQYF,TRBV6-1,once,TRBJ2-7,TRBD1
TGCGCCAGCAGCCGAAGTCCTTTTGCGGGGGGGGAAAAACTGTTTTTT,CASSRSPFAGGEKLFF,TRBV4-1,NA,TRBJ1-4,NA
TGTGCAAGTCGCACTGCAGGGGCGGTAGGTGAAAAACTGTTTTTT,CASRTAGAVGEKLFF,TRBV12-2,NA,TRBJ1-4,NA
TGTGCCAGCAAACAGGGGGCTTATTCACCCCTCCACTTT,CASKQGAYSPLHF,TRBV10-3,NA,TRBJ1-6,TRBD1